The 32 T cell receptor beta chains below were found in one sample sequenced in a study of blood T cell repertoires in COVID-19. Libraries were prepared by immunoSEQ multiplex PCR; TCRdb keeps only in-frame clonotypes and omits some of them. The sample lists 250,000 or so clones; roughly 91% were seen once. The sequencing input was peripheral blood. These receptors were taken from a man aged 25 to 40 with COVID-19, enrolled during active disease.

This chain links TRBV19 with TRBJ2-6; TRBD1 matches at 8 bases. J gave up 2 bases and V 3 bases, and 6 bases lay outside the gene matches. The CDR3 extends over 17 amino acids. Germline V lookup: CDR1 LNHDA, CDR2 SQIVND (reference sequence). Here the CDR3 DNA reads TGTGCCAGTAGTATCTTCGGACAGGGAGCTGGGGCCAACGTCCTGACTTTC. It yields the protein CASSIFGQGAGANVLTF.

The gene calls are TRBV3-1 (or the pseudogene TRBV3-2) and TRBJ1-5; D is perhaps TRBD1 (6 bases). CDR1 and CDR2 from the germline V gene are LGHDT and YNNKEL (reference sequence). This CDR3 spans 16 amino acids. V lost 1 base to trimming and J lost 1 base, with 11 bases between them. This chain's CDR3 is CASSQGSGASNQPQHF. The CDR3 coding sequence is TGTGCCAGCAGCCAAGGTTCAGGGGCGAGCAATCAGCCCCAGCATTTT.

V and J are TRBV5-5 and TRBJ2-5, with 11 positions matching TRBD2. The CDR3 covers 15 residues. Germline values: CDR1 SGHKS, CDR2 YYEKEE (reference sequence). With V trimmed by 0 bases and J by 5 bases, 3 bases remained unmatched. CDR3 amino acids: CASSLGLAGYETQYF. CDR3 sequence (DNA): TGTGCCAGCAGCTTGGGACTAGCGGGGTATGAGACCCAGTACTTC.

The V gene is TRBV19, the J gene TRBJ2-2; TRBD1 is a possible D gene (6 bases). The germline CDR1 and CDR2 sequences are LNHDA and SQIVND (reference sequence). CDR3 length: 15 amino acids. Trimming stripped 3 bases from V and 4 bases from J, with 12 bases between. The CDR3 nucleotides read TGTGCCAGTAGTATTAGGCAGGGGATCACCGGGGAGCTGTTTTTT. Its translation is CASSIRQGITGELFF.

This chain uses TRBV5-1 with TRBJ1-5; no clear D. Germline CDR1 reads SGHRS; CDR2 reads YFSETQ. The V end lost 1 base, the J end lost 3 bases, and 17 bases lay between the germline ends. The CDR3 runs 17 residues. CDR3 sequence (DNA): TGCGCCAGCAGCTTGTATGACCGGGGAAGGGACAATCAGCCCCAGCATTTT. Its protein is CASSLYDRGRDNQPQHF.

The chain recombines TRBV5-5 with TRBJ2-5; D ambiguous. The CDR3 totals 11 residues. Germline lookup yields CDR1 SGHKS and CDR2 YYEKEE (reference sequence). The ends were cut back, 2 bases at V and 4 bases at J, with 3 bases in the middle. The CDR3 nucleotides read TGTGCCAGCAGCTTCAGAGAGACCCAGTACTTC. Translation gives CASSFRETQYF.

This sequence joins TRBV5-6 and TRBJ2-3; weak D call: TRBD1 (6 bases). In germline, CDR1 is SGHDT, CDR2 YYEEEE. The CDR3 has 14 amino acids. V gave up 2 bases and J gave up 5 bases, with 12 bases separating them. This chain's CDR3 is CASSLQGLGDTQYF. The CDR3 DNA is TGTGCCAGCAGCTTACAGGGATTAGGAGATACGCAGTATTTT.

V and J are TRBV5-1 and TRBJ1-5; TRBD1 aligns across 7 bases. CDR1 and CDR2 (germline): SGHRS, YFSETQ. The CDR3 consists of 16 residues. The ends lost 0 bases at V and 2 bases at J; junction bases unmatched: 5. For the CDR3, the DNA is TGCGCCAGCAGCTTGGACGGGCAGGGGGGCAATCAGCCCCAGCATTTT. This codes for CASSLDGQGGNQPQHF.

CDR3 nucleotides: TGCGCCAGCAGCCAACCCCAGGGGGTTCAGTACGAGCAGTACTTC. Translating it yields CASSQPQGVQYEQYF. The rearrangement joins TRBV4-1 to TRBJ2-7, with 7 positions matching TRBD1. This CDR3 spans 15 amino acids. From germline, CDR1 is MGHRA and CDR2 YSYEKL. V shed 2 bases and J 4 bases; nucleotides not matched to a gene: 8.

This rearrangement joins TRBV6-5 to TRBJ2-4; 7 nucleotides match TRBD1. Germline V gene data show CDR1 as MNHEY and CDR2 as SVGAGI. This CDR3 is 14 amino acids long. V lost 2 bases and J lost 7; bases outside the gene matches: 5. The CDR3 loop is CASSYDREPNIQYF. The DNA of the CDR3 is TGTGCCAGCAGTTACGACAGGGAACCGAACATTCAGTACTTC.

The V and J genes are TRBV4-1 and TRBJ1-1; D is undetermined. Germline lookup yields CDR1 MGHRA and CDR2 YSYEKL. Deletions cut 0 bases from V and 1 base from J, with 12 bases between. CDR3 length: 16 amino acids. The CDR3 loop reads CASSQDHYAANTEAFF. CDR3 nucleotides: TGCGCCAGCAGCCAAGACCATTATGCGGCGAACACTGAAGCTTTCTTT.

The chain's CDR3 is CASIRAGQGSGEQFF. CDR3 sequence (DNA): TGTGCCAGCATACGAGCGGGACAGGGAAGCGGTGAGCAGTTCTTC. This rearrangement joins TRBV6-6 to TRBJ2-1; 9 bases agree with TRBD1. In germline, CDR1 is MNHNY, CDR2 SVGAGI (reference sequence). The CDR3 runs 15 residues. Trimming at V came to 7 bases and at J to 9 bases, leaving 13 bases not matched to a gene.

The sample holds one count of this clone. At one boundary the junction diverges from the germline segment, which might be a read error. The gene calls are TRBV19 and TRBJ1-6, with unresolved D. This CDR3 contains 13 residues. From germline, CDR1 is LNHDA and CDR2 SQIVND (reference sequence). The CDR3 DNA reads TGTGCCACTAGAGAACTGTATAATTCACCCCCCCACTTT. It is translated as CATRELYNSPPHF.

CDR3: CASSEDRGTDTQYF. CDR3 DNA: TGTGCCAGCAGTGAAGACAGGGGCACAGATACGCAGTATTTT. J is TRBJ2-3 and V is TRBV2; maybe TRBD1 (6 bases). Looked up from germline, CDR1 is SNHLY and CDR2 is FYNNEI. The CDR3 is 14 amino acids. Trimming removed 1 base from V and 1 base from J, with 6 bases in between.

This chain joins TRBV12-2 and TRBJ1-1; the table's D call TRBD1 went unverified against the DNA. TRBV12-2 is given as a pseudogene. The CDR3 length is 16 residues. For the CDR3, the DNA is TGTGCAAGTCGCTCATGGTCAGGACAGGGAGGCTTCGGAGCTTTCTTT. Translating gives CASRSWSGQGGFGAFF.

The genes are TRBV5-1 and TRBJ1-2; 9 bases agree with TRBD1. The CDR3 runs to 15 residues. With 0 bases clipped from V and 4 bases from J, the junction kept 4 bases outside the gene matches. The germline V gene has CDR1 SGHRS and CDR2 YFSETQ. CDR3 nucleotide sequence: TGCGCCAGCAGCTTGGTGGGACAGGGCGGCTATGGCTACACCTTC. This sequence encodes CASSLVGQGGYGYTF.

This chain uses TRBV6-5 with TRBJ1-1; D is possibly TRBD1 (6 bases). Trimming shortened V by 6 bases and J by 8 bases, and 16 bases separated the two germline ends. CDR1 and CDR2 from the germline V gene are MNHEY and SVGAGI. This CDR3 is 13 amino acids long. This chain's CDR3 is CASSLTGLEEAFF. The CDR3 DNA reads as TGTGCCAGCAGCTTGACAGGTCTTGAAGAAGCTTTCTTT.

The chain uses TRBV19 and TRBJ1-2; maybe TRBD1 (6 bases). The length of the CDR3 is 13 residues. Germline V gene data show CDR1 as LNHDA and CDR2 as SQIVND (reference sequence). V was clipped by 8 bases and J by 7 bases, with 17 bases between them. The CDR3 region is CASGIGGLRGYTF. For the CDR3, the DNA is TGTGCCAGTGGAATAGGGGGGCTGCGTGGCTACACCTTC.

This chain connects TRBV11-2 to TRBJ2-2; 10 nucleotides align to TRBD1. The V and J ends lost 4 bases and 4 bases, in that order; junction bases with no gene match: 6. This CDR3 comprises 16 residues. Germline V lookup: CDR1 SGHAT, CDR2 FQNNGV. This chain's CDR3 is CASSSPGQGSTGELFF. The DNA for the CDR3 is TGTGCCAGCAGCTCCCCGGGACAGGGGTCCACCGGGGAGCTGTTTTTT.

In nucleotides, the CDR3 is TGTGCCAGCAGTTACCAGGCCTCTCAGGGTGAGCAGTTCTTC. It translates to CASSYQASQGEQFF. The chain has TRBV6-5 and TRBJ2-1; a possible D gene is TRBD1 (5 bases). The CDR3 has 14 residues. The germline V gene encodes CDR1 MNHEY and CDR2 SVGAGI. V was clipped by 2 bases and J by 9 bases, with 14 bases between them.

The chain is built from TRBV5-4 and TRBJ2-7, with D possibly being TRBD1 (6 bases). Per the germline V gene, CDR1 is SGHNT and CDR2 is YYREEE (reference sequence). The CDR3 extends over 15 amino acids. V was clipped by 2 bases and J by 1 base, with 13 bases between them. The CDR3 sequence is CASSLGDMRSYEQYF. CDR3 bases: TGTGCCAGCAGCTTAGGGGACATGAGGTCCTACGAGCAGTACTTC. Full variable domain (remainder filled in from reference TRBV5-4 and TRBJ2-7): ETGVTQSPTHLIKTRGQQVTLRCSSQSGHNTVSWYQQALGQGPQFIFQYYREEENGRGNFPPRFSGLQFPNYSSELNVNALELDDSALYLCASSLGDMRSYEQYFGPGTRLTVT.

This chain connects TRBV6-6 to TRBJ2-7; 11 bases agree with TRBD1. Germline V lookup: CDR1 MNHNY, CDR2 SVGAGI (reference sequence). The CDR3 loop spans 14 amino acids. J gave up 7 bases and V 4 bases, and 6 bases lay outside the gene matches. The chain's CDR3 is CASSFGQGALEQYF. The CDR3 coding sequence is TGTGCCAGCAGTTTCGGACAGGGGGCCTTAGAGCAGTACTTC.

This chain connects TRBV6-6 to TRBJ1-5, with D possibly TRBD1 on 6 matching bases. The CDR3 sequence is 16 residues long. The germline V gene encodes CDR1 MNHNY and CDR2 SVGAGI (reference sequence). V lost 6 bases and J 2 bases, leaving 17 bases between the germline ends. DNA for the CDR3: TGTGCCAGCAGCCCTAGGGGGGGTGGGCGCAATCAGCCCCAGCATTTT. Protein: CASSPRGGGRNQPQHF.

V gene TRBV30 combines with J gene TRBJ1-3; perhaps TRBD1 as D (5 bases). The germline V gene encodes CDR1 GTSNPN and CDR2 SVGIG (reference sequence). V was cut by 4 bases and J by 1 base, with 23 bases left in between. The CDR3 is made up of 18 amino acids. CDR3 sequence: CAWTKPPRDSLSGNTIYF. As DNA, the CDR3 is TGTGCCTGGACAAAACCCCCCCGTGACAGTTTGTCTGGAAACACCATATATTTT.

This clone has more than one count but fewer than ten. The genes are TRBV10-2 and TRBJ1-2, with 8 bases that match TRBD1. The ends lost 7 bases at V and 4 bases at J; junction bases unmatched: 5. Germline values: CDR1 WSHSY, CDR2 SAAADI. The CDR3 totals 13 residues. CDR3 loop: CASTPGGPYGYTF. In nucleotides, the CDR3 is TGCGCCAGCACCCCAGGGGGCCCCTATGGCTACACCTTC.

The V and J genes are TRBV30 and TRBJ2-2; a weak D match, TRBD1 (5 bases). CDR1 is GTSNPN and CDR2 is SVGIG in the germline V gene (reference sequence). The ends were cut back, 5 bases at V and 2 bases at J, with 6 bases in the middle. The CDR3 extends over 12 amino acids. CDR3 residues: CAWGANTGELFF. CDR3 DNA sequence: TGTGCCTGGGGGGCTAACACCGGGGAGCTGTTTTTT.

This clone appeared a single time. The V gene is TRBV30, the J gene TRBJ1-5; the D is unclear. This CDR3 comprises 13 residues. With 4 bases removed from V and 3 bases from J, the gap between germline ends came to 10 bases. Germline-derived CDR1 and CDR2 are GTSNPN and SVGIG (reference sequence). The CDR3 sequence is CAWNLGDNQPQHF. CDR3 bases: TGTGCCTGGAATCTGGGAGACAATCAGCCCCAGCATTTT.

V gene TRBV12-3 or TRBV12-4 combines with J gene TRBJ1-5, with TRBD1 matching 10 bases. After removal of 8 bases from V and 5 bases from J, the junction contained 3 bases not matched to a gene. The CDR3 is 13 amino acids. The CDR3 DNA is TGTGCCAGCGGGGGACAGGGGCATCAGCCCCAGCATTTT. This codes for CASGGQGHQPQHF.

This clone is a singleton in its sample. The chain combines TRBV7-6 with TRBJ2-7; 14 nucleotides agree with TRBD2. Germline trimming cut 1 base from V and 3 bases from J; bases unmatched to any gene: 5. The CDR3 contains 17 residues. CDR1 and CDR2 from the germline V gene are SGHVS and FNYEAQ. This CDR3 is CASSLEGGLAGDYEQYF. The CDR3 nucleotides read TGTGCCAGCAGCTTAGAAGGGGGACTAGCGGGGGACTACGAGCAGTACTTC.

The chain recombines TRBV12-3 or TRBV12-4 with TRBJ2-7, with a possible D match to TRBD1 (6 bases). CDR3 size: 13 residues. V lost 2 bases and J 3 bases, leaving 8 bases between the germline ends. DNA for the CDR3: TGTGCCAGCAGTTTATCCAGGGGCTACGAGCAGTACTTC. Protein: CASSLSRGYEQYF.

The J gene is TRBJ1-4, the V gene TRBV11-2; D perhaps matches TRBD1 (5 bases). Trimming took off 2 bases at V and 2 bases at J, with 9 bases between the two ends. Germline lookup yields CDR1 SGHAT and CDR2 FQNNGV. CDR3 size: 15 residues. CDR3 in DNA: TGTGCCAGCAGCTTATTCAGGGCCACTAATGAAAAACTGTTTTTT. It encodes CASSLFRATNEKLFF.

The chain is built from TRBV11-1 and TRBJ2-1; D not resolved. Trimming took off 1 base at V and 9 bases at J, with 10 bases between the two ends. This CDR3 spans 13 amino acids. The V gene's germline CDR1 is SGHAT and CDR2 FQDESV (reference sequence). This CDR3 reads CASSLVQFIEQFF. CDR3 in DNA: TGTGCCAGCAGCTTAGTACAGTTTATTGAGCAGTTCTTC.